This T cell receptor beta chain was sequenced in a study of monozygotic twins with inflammatory bowel disease. Following a re-call of the 5' RACE reads, TCRdb has one entry per CDR3 protein and lacks DNA. The table for this sample gives some 440,000 distinct CDR3 sequences. This TCR was sampled from a human donor with ulcerative colitis or Crohn's disease, or a healthy co-twin of an affected twin (not recorded which). Sample: blood.

CDR3 residues: CASENNNEQFF. The V call is TRBV28, the J call TRBJ2-1. The germline gives CDR1 MDHEN, CDR2 SYDVKM. This CDR3 is 11 amino acids long. The complete variable domain, with remaining parts taken from reference TRBV28 and TRBJ2-1, reads DVKVTQSSRYLVKRTGEKVFLECVQDMDHENMFWYRQDPGLGLRLIYFSYDVKMKEKGDIPEGYSVSREKKERFSLILESASTNQTSMYLCASENNNEQFFGPGTRLTVL.